Sequencing of this TCR beta chain was carried out in a study of spatial heterogeneity in lung cancer. V gave up 2 bases and J gave up 0 bases, with 11 bases separating them. Per the germline V gene, CDR1 is MNHEY and CDR2 is SVGAGI. The CDR3 sequence is 16 residues long. TCRdb called the 5' RACE reads again in MiXCR, with one record for every CDR3 protein. The sample has tens of thousands of distinct CDR3 sequences, approximately 8.1% seen once. Specified time point: sample taken at primary tumor resection. The donor group consisted of roughly 76 patients who had untreated, early-stage non-small cell lung cancer. This clonotype was recorded many times.

Source: PBMCs, taken at surgery. The rearrangement links TRBV6-5 to TRBJ2-1; D uncertain. This TCR came from a male donor with early-stage non-small cell lung cancer. CDR3 nucleotides: TGTGCCAGCAGTTACGACACCTGGAGCTCCTACAATGAGCAGTTCTTC. Encoded protein: CASSYDTWSSYNEQFF.